This entry is about one TCR beta chain. Its target is unknown. TCRdb passed the 5' RACE reads through MiXCR, listing each CDR3 protein once. The data show 400,000 to 550,000 distinct CDR3 sequences, around a quarter seen once. Trimming removed 0 bases from V and 3 bases from J, with 9 bases in between. There are 14 residues in the CDR3. In germline, CDR1 is DFQATT, CDR2 SNEGSKA (reference sequence). The sample comes from a study of T-cell memory formation after mild COVID-19. Study-level background: Largely donor-specific sequence clusters came from a couple of donors. Study results and limitations: Pre-infection memory harbored some responding clones, suggesting cross-reactive memory joined.

This chain links TRBV20-1 with TRBJ2-1; D gene ambiguous. Sequences were obtained from PBMCs or a T cell subset sorted from them (not recorded which). The source is an adult woman who had mild COVID-19 (a few samples of this study predate the infection). Cell type and time point are not known. The DNA for the CDR3 is TGCAGTGCTAGAGACGTTTCGGGCTACAATGAGCAGTTCTTC. It yields the protein CSARDVSGYNEQFF.